This T cell receptor (beta chain) comes out of a study of blood T cell repertoires in COVID-19. In the study overall: The origin of the acute and convalescent COVID-19 samples was the United States, Italy and Spain.

This table comes from immunoSEQ multiplex PCR, and its TCRdb copy is limited to in-frame clones, with some not included. The sample carries about 55,000 clones, approximately 90% recorded once. The CDR3 covers 13 residues. V was pared by 8 bases and J by 1 base, with 1 base of the junction left unmatched. The sequenced sample consisted of peripheral blood. The chain is built from TRBV12-3 or TRBV12-4 and TRBJ2-7; TRBD1 matches at 11 bases. The source is a man older than 75 with acute or convalescent COVID-19. In DNA, the CDR3 is TGTGCCAGCCGGGACAGGGGGTCCTACGAGCAGTACTTC. Translation: CASRDRGSYEQYF.